This TCR beta chain was profiled in a study of PD-1 blockade in classical Hodgkin lymphoma. On the study more broadly: Patients were treated with nivolumab at 3 mg/kg, and this was given intravenously every 2 weeks. Study-wide results and caveats: Patients newly diagnosed and complete responders had comparable baseline diversity.

The ends lost 5 bases at V and 2 bases at J; junction bases unmatched: 5. Germline lookup yields CDR1 MNHEY and CDR2 SMNVEV (reference sequence). The CDR3 sequence is 15 residues long. The assay was immunoSEQ multiplex PCR, and TCRdb's table has in-frame clones only and misses some. The table records about 15,000 clones, 55% to 80% of them present only once. There was relapse after autologous stem cell transplantation in every patient, and there was variation in brentuximab vedotin exposure. The best responses consisted of complete response, partial response or progressive disease. This clone came up once. Its target is not known.

The sequencing here drew on peripheral blood mononuclear cells (PBMCs), taken at baseline. The clonotype was recovered from a human donor with classical Hodgkin lymphoma. The J gene is TRBJ2-3, the V gene TRBV27; the match to TRBD1 covers 9 bases. The CDR3 protein is CASSPGTGFTDTQYF. CDR3 coding DNA: TGTGCCAGCAGTCCAGGGACAGGGTTCACAGATACGCAGTATTTT.